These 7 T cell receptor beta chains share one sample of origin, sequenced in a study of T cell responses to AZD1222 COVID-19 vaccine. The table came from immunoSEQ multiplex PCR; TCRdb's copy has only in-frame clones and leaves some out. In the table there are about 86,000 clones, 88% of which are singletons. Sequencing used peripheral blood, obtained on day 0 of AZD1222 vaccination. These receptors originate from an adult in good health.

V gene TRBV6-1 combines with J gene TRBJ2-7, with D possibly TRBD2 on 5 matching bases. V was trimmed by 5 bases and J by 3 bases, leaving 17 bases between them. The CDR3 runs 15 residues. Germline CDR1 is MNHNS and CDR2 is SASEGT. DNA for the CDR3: TGTGCCAGCAGTCTCCGTCCAGCGGAGATCTACGAGCAGTACTTC. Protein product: CASSLRPAEIYEQYF.

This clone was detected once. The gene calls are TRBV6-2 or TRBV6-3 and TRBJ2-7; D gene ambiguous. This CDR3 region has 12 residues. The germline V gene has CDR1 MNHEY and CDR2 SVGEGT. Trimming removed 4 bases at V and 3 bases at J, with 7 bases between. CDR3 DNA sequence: TGTGCCAGCAGTTTCACCTTCTACGAGCAGTACTTC. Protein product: CASSFTFYEQYF.

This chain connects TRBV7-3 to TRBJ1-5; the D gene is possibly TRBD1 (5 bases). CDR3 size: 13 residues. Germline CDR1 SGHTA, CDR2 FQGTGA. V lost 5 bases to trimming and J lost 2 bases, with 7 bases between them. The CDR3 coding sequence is TGTGCCAGCAGCCCGGGGGGCAATCAGCCCCAGCATTTT. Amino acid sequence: CASSPGGNQPQHF.

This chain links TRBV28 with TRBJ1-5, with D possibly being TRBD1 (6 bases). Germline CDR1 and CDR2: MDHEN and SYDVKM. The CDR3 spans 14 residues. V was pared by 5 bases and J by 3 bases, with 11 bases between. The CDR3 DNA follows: TGTGCCAGCAGTCCCAGGGGTGCCAATCAGCCCCAGCATTTT. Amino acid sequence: CASSPRGANQPQHF.

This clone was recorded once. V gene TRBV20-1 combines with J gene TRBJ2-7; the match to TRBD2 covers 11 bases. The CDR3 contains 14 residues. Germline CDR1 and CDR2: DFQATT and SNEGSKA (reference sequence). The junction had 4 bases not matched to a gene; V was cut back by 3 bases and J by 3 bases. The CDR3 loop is CSASGTSGLYEQYF. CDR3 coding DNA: TGCAGTGCTAGTGGGACTAGCGGCCTCTACGAGCAGTACTTC.

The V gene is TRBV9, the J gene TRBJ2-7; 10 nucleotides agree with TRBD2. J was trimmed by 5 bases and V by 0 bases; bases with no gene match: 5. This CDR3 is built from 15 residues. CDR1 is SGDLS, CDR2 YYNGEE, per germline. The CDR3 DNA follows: TGTGCCAGCAGCGTAGAGCTAGCGGGAGCCGACGAGCAGTACTTC. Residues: CASSVELAGADEQYF.

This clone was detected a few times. CDR3 residues: CASSSSGGEGEKLFF. The CDR3 DNA sequence: TGTGCCAGCAGCTCGTCAGGGGGCGAAGGTGAAAAACTGTTTTTT. The V and J genes are TRBV7-9 and TRBJ1-4; 8 bases agree with TRBD1. The CDR3 is made up of 15 amino acids. V gave up 4 bases and J gave up 7 bases; unmatched junction bases: 8. Germline CDR1 SEHNR, CDR2 FQNEAQ (reference sequence).